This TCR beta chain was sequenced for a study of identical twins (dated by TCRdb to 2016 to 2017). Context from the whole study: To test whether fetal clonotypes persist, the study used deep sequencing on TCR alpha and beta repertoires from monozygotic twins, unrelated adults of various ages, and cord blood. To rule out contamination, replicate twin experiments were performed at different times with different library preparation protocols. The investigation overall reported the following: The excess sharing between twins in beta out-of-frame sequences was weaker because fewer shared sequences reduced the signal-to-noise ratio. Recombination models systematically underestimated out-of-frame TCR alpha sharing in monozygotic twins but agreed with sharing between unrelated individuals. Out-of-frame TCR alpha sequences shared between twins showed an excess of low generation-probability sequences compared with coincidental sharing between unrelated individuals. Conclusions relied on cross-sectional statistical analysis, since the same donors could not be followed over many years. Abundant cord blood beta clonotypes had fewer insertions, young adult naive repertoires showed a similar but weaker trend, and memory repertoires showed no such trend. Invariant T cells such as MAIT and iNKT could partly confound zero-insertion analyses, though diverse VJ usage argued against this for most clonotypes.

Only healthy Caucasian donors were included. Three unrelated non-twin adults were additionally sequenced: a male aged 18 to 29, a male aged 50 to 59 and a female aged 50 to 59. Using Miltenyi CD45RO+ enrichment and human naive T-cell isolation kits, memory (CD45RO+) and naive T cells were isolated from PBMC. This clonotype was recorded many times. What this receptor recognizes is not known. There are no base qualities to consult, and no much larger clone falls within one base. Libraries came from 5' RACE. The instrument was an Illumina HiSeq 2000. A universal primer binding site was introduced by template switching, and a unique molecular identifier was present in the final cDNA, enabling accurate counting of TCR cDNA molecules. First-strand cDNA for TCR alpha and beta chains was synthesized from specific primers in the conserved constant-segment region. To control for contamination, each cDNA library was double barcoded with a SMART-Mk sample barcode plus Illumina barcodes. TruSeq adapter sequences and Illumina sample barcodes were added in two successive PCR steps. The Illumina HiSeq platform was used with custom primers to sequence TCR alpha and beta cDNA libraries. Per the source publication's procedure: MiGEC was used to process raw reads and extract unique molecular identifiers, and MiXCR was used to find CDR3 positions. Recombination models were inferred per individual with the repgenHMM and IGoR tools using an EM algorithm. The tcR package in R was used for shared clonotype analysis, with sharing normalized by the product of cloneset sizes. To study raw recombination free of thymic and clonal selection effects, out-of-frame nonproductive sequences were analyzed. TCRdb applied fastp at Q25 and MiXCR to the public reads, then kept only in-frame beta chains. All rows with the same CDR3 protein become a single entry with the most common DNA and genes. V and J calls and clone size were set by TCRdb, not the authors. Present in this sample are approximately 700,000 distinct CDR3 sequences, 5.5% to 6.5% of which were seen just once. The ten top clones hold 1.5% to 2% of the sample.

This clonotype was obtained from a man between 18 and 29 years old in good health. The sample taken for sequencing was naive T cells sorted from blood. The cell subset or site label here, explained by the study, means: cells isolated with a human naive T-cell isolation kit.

The DNA is TGCGCCAGCAGCCCGACTAGCTTTAACCACGAGCAGTACTTC. Its amino acids are CASSPTSFNHEQYF. This chain is built from TRBV4-3 and TRBJ2-7; 7 central nucleotides agree with TRBD2. V is pruned by 4 bases and J by 5 bases, leaving 8 bases of the junction without a gene match. The CDR3 has 14 amino acids, counting the end cysteine and phenylalanine. The CDR3 DNA has 42 bases and is translated from base 1. In the germline V gene, CDR1 corresponds to LGHNA and CDR2 to YSLEER.